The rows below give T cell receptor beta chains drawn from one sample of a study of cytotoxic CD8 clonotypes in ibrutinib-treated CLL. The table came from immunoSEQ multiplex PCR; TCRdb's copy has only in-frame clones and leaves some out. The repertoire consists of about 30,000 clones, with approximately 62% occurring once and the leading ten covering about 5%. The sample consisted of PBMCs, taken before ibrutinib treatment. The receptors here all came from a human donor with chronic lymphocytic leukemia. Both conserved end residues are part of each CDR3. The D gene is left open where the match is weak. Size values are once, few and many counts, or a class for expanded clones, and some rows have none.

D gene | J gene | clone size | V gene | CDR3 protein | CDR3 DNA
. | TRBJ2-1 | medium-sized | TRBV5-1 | CASSLEGNPHNEQFF | TGCGCCAGCAGCTTGGAGGGAAACCCCCACAATGAGCAGTTCTTC
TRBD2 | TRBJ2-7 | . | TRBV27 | CASSLASGGYEQYF | TGTGCCAGCAGTTTGGCTAGCGGGGGCTACGAGCAGTACTTC
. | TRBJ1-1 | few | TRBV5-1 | CASSLEVNTEAFF | TGCGCCAGCAGCTTGGAGGTGAACACTGAAGCTTTCTTT
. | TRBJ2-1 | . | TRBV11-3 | CASSFEQYNEQFF | TGTGCCAGCAGCTTCGAACAGTACAATGAGCAGTTCTTC
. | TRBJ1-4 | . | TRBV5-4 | CASSREISGGGEKLFF | TGTGCCAGCAGCAGAGAGATTTCCGGAGGTGGTGAAAAACTGTTTTTT
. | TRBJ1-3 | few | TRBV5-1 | CASSSGNTIYF | TGCGCCAGCAGCTCTGGAAACACCATATATTTT
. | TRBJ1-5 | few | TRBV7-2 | CASSQGWVRGSQPQHF | TGTGCCAGCAGCCAAGGGTGGGTCAGGGGAAGTCAGCCCCAGCATTTT
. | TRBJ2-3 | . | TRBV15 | CATSRESADTQYF | TGTGCCACCAGCAGAGAATCAGCGGATACGCAGTATTTT
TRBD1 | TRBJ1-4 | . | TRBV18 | CASSPSRQGGNEKLFF | TGTGCCAGCTCACCATCCCGACAGGGAGGGAATGAAAAACTGTTTTTT
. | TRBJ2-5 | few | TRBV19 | CASSSGTQETQYF | TGTGCCAGTAGTTCAGGGACCCAAGAGACCCAGTACTTC
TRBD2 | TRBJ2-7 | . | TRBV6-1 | CASSEGVSGNAYEQYF | TGTGCCAGCAGTGAAGGGGTAAGCGGGAACGCTTACGAGCAGTACTTC